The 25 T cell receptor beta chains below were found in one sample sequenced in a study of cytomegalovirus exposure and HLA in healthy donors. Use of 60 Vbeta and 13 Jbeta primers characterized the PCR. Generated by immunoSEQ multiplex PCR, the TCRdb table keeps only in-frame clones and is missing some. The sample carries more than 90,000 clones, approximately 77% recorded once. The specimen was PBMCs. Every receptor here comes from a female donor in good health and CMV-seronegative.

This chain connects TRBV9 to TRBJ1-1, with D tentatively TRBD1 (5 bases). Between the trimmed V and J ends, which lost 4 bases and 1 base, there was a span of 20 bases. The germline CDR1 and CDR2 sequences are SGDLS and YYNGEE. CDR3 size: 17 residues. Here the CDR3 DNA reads TGTGCCAGCAGCCCCCAAGGGGCAGGGTGGGGGAACACTGAAGCTTTCTTT. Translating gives CASSPQGAGWGNTEAFF.

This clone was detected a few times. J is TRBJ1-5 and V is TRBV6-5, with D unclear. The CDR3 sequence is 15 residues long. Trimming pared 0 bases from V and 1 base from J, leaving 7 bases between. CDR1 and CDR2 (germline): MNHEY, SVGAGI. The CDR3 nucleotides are TGTGCCAGCAGTTACTCGAAGAGGAGCAATCAGCCCCAGCATTTT. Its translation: CASSYSKRSNQPQHF.

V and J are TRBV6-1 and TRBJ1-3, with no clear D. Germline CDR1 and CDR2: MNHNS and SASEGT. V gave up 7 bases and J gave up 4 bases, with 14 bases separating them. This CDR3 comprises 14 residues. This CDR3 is CASIDFGQGNTIYF. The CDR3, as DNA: TGTGCCAGCATCGATTTTGGTCAGGGAAACACCATATATTTT.

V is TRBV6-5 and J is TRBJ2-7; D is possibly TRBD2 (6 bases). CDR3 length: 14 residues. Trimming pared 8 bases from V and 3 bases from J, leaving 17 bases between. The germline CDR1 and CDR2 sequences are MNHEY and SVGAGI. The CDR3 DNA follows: TGTGCCAGCCGACCGGCGGGACCACTCTACGAGCAGTACTTC. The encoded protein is CASRPAGPLYEQYF.

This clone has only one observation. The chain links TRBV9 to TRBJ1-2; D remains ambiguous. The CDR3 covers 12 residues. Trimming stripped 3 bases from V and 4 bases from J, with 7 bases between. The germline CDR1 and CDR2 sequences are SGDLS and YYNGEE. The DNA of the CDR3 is TGTGCCAGCAGCGACACAGCCTATGGCTACACCTTC. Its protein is CASSDTAYGYTF.

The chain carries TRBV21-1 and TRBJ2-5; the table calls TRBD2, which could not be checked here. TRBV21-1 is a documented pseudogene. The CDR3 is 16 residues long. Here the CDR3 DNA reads TGTGCCAGCAGCAAAAGGTGTGCGGGACTTAGGGAGACCCAGTACTTC. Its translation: CASSKRCAGLRETQYF.

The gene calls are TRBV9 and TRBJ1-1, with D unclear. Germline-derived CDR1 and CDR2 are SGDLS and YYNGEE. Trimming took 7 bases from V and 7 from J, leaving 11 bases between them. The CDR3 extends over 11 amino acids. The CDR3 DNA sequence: TGTGCCAGCGGTGATCGAGTTGAAGCTTTCTTT. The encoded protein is CASGDRVEAFF.

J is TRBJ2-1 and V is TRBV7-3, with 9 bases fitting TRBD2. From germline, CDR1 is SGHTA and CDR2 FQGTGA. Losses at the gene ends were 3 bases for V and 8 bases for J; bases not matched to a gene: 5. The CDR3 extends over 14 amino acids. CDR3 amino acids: CASSLSSGVDEQFF. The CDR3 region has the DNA TGTGCCAGCAGCTTGTCTAGCGGGGTCGATGAGCAGTTCTTC.

The DNA of the CDR3 is TGTGCCAGCACCTTAGGGACAGGGGACTACGAGCAGTACTTC. It encodes CASTLGTGDYEQYF. The chain employs TRBV2 and TRBJ2-7; 10 nucleotides match TRBD1. CDR1 SNHLY and CDR2 FYNNEI come from the germline V gene. The length of the CDR3 is 14 residues. The J segment lost 3 bases and the V segment lost 7 bases, leaving 6 bases of the junction unmatched.

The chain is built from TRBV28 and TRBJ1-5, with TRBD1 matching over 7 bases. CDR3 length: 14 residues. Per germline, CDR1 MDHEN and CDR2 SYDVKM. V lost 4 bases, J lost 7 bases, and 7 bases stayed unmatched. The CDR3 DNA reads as TGTGCCAGCAGTTGGCGGAGGGGGCAACAGCCCCAGCATTTT. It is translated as CASSWRRGQQPQHF. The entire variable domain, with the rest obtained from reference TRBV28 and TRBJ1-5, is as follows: DVKVTQSSRYLVKRTGEKVFLECVQDMDHENMFWYRQDPGLGLRLIYFSYDVKMKEKGDIPEGYSVSREKKERFSLILESASTNQTSMYLCASSWRRGQQPQHFGDGTRLSIL.

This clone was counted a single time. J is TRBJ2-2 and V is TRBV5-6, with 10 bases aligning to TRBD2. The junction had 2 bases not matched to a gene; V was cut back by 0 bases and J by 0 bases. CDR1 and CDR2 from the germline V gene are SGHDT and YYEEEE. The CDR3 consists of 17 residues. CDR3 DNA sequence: TGTGCCAGCAGCTTGGGACTAGCGGGTACGAACACCGGGGAGCTGTTTTTT. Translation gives CASSLGLAGTNTGELFF.

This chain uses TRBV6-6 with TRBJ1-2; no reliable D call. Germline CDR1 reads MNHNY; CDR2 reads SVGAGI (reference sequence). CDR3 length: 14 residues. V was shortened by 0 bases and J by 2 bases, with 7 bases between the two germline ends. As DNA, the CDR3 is TGTGCCAGCAGTTACTCGGCAGGAAACTATGGCTACACCTTC. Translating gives CASSYSAGNYGYTF.

CDR3 amino acids: CASTEMGQNTGELFF. CDR3 DNA sequence: TGTGCCAGCACCGAGATGGGACAGAACACCGGGGAGCTGTTTTTT. The chain employs TRBV7-6 and TRBJ2-2, with D maybe TRBD1 (6 bases). Trimming took 7 bases from V and 1 from J, leaving 13 bases between them. CDR3 length: 15 amino acids. CDR1 SGHVS and CDR2 FNYEAQ come from the germline V gene. Full variable domain (rest looked up from reference TRBV7-6 and TRBJ2-2): GAGVSQSPRYKVTKRGQDVALRCDPISGHVSLYWYRQALGQGPEFLTYFNYEAQQDKSGLPNDRFSAERPEGSISTLTIQRTEQRDSAMYRCASTEMGQNTGELFFGEGSRLTVL.

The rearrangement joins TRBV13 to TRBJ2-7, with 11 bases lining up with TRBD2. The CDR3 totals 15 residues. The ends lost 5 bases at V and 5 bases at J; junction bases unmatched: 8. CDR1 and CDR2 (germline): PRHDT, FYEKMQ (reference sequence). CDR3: CASSAPGLAAHEQYF. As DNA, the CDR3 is TGTGCCAGCAGCGCACCGGGACTAGCGGCACACGAGCAGTACTTC.

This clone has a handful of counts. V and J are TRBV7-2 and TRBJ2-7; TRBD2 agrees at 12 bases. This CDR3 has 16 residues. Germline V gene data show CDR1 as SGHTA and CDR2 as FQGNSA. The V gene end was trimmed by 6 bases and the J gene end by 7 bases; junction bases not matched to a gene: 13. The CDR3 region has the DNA TGTGCCAGCAGATATACCGTACTAGCGGGAGGAGGGGAGCAGTACTTC. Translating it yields CASRYTVLAGGGEQYF. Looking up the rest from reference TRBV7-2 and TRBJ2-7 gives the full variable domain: GAGVSQSPSNKVTEKGKDVELRCDPISGHTALYWYRQSLGQGLEFLIYFQGNSAPDKSGLPSDRFSAERTGGSVSTLTIQRTQQEDSAVYLCASRYTVLAGGGEQYFGPGTRLTVT.

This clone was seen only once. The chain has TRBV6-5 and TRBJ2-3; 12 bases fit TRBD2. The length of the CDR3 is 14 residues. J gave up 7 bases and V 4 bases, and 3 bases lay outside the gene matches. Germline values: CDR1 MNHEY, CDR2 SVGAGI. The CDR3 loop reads CASSSGLAGNTQYF. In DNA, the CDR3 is TGTGCCAGCAGTTCCGGACTAGCGGGGAATACGCAGTATTTT.

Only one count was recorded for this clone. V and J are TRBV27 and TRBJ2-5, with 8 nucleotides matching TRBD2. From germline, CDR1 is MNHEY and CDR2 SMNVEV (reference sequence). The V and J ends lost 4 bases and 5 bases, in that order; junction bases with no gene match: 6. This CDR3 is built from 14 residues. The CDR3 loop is CASSSIAGRETQYF. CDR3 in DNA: TGTGCCAGCAGTTCGATAGCGGGACGGGAGACCCAGTACTTC.

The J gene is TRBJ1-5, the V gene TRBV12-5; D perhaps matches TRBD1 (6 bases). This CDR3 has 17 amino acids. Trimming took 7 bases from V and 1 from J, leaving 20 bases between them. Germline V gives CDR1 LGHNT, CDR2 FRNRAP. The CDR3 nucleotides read TGTGCTAGTGCCCTTACCTCCCATCAGGGGAGCAATCAGCCCCAGCATTTT. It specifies CASALTSHQGSNQPQHF.

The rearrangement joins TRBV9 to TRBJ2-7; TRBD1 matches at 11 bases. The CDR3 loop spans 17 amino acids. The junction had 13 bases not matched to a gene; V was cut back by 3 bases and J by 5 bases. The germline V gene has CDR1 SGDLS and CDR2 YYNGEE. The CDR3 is CASSEKGQGAMGNEQYF. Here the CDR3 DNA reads TGTGCCAGCAGCGAGAAAGGACAGGGGGCGATGGGGAACGAGCAGTACTTC.

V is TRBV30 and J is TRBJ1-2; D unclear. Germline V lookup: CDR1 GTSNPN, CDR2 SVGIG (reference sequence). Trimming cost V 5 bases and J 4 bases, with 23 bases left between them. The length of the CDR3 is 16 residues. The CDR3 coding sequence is TGTGCCTGGGGCGCGGGATCAGGCCACCTCTCCTATGGCTACACCTTC. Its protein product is CAWGAGSGHLSYGYTF.

CDR3: CASRQAGGDEKLFF. The CDR3 DNA follows: TGTGCCAGCAGACAGGCGGGGGGGGATGAAAAACTGTTTTTT. The chain joins TRBV7-9 to TRBJ1-4, with a tentative D call TRBD1 (5 bases). Trimming took off 6 bases at V and 6 bases at J, with 14 bases between the two ends. Per germline, CDR1 SEHNR and CDR2 FQNEAQ (reference sequence). The CDR3 covers 14 residues.

This CDR3 reads CASSPDRAGNTIYF. DNA of the CDR3: TGTGCCAGCTCACCTGACAGGGCTGGAAACACCATATATTTT. V gene TRBV18 combines with J gene TRBJ1-3, with 7 bases matching TRBD1. The CDR3 contains 14 residues. The V gene's germline CDR1 is KGHSH and CDR2 LQKENI. Trimming cost V 3 bases and J 2 bases; bases outside gene matches: 1.

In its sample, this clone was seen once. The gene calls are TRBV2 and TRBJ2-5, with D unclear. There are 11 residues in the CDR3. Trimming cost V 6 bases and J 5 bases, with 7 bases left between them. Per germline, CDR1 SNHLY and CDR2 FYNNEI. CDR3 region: CASSPPETQYF. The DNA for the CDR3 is TGTGCCAGCAGCCCCCCGGAGACCCAGTACTTC. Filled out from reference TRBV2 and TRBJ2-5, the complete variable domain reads EPEVTQTPSHQVTQMGQEVILRCVPISNHLYFYWYRQILGQKVEFLVSFYNNEISEKSEIFDDQFSVERPDGSNFTLKIRSTKLEDSAMYFCASSPPETQYFGPGTRLLVL.

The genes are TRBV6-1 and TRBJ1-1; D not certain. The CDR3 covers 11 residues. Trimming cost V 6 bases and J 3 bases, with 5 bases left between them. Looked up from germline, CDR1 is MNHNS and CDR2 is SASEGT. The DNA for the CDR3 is TGTGCCAGCAGCCTTTACACTGAAGCTTTCTTT. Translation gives CASSLYTEAFF.

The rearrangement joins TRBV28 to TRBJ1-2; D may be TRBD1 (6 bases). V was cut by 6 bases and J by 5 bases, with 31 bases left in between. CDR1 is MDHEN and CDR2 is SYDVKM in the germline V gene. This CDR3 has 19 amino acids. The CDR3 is CASSPAGGKSHSRGYGYTF. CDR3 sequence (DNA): TGTGCCAGCAGCCCTGCTGGGGGCAAGTCTCACTCGCGGGGGTATGGCTACACCTTC.